This T cell receptor (beta chain) was sequenced for a study of blood T cell repertoires in COVID-19. Across the study: The samples span acute and convalescent COVID-19 from the United States, Italy and Spain. Sources were T cells, B-cell-depleted T cells, or PBMCs; the material itself was cDNA or gDNA.

The table came from immunoSEQ multiplex PCR; TCRdb's copy has only in-frame clones and leaves some out. The sample records roughly 360,000 clones, around 86% being singletons. The sample holds one count of this clone. The CDR3 runs 15 residues. CDR1 and CDR2 (germline): LGHNA, YNFKEQ. With 3 bases clipped from V and 7 bases from J, the junction kept 5 bases outside the gene matches. The chain employs TRBV4-2 and TRBJ2-5; 13 bases match TRBD2. The TCR sequence derives from a woman aged 45-59 years who had recovered from COVID-19. Input material: PBMCs or T cells enriched from blood (not recorded which). The CDR3 reads CASSQGTSGEGTQYF. CDR3 in DNA: TGTGCCAGCAGCCAGGGGACTAGCGGGGAGGGGACCCAGTACTTC.